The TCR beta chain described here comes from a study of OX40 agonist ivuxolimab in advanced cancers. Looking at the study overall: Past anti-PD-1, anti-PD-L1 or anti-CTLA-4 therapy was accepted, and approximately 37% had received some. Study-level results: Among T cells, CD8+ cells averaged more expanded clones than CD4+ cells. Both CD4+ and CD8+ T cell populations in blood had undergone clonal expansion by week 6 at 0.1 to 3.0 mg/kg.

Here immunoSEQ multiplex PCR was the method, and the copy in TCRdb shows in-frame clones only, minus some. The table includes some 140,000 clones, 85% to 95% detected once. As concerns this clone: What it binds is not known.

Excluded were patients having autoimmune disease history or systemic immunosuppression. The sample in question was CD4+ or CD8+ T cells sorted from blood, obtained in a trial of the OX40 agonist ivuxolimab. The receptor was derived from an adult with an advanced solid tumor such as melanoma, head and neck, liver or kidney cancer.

The CDR3 region is CASSLRRGGAGGELFF. Here the CDR3 DNA reads TGTGCCAGCAGCTTAAGGCGGGGGGGAGCCGGCGGGGAGCTGTTTTTT. The chain combines TRBV13 with TRBJ2-2; the match to TRBD2 covers 9 bases. The CDR3 is 16 amino acids. Germline trimming cut 2 bases from V and 7 bases from J; bases unmatched to any gene: 8. CDR1 and CDR2 from the germline V gene are PRHDT and FYEKMQ (reference sequence). The whole variable domain, remainder taken from reference TRBV13 and TRBJ2-2, is AAGVIQSPRHLIKEKRETATLKCYPIPRHDTVYWYQQGPGQDPQFLISFYEKMQSDKGSIPDRFSAQQFSDYHSELNMSSLELGDSALYFCASSLRRGGAGGELFFGEGSRLTVL.